The clone carrying this TCR beta chain was seen just once. Its antigen is not identified. From the RT-PCR reads, TCRdb called clonotypes with MiXCR, one entry per CDR3 protein. The data hold approximately 500,000 distinct CDR3 sequences, with 13% observed a single time. The sample belongs to a study of response to subunit inactivated influenza vaccine. Overall study results and limits: It was suggested by the authors that few new T cells are recruited by each seasonal influenza vaccination.

The sequencing here drew on PBMCs from blood, taken 35 to 45 days after vaccination. The source of this sequence is a man in his fifties or sixties who received an inactivated influenza vaccine.

The DNA of the CDR3 is TGTGCCAGCAGTTTATGGGGACTAGCGGGGGACAATGAGCAGTTCTTC. It encodes CASSLWGLAGDNEQFF. This chain joins TRBV27 and TRBJ2-1; 14 bases map to TRBD2. V lost 1 base, J lost 5 bases, and 1 base stayed unmatched. Germline values: CDR1 MNHEY, CDR2 SMNVEV (reference sequence). This CDR3 spans 16 amino acids.